This is a list of T cell receptor beta chains from one sample in a study of T cells in localized non-small cell lung cancer. Assay used: immunoSEQ multiplex PCR; TCRdb lists only in-frame clones, some missing. The sample holds around 29,000 clones, roughly 90% seen once. The source material was peripheral blood mononuclear cells, sampled before any cancer treatment. The source is a woman aged 40-69 years with stage III lung adenocarcinoma. CDR3s include the opening cysteine and the closing phenylalanine or tryptophan. A D gene is named only where the DNA matches it firmly. Size is omitted from some rows. Given values are once, few, many or a class for expanded clones.

J gene	V gene	D gene	clone size	CDR3 DNA	CDR3 protein
TRBJ1-4	TRBV18	TRBD1	-	TGTGCCAGCTCCCTCGACAGGGGAGATGAAAAACTGTTTTTT	CASSLDRGDEKLFF
TRBJ1-3	TRBV11-2	TRBD1	-	TGTGCCAGCAGTACACATCAGGGGGACGGAAACACCATATATTTT	CASSTHQGDGNTIYF
TRBJ2-7	TRBV28	-	-	TGTGCCTCCCGGACAGCCCTCACCGAGCAGTACTTC	CASRTALTEQYF
TRBJ2-1	TRBV19	TRBD2	-	TGTGCCAGTAGCCGAACTAGCGCCAACAATGAGCAGTTCTTC	CASSRTSANNEQFF
TRBJ1-5	TRBV6-6	-	once	TGTGCCAGCAGTTACTCCTATCAGCCCCAGCATTTT	CASSYSYQPQHF
TRBJ2-7	TRBV19	-	-	TGTGCCAGTAGCCCAGGACAGCCTCCCTACGAGCAGTACTTC	CASSPGQPPYEQYF
TRBJ1-3	TRBV10-3	-	-	TGTGCCATCAGGGGGGGTCCTGGAAACACCATATATTTT	CAIRGGPGNTIYF
TRBJ1-1	TRBV30	-	-	TGTGCCTGGAGTGTAACAGGGCGTGATGAAGCTTTCTTT	CAWSVTGRDEAFF
TRBJ2-7	TRBV6-1	TRBD1	-	TGTGCCAGCAGGAATACCGGGACAGGGAACGAGCAGTACTTC	CASRNTGTGNEQYF
TRBJ1-3	TRBV21-1	-	-	TGTGCCAGCAGGCTTTCATGCTCTGGAAACACCATATATTTT	CASRLSCSGNTIYF
TRBJ1-6	TRBV6-6	TRBD1	-	TGTGCCAGCAGTTGGGGACAGGGCTATAATTCACCCCTCCACTTT	CASSWGQGYNSPLHF
TRBJ2-3	TRBV4-3	-	once	TGCGCCAGCAGCCAAGGGACTCTTAGGGGAGATACGCAGTATTTT	CASSQGTLRGDTQYF
TRBJ2-7	TRBV5-1	TRBD2	-	TGCGCCAGCAGCTGGGGGGGACTAGCGGGAGTAAGGTACGAGCAGTACTTC	CASSWGGLAGVRYEQYF
TRBJ2-2	TRBV6-1	TRBD1	-	TGTGCCAGCAACGGACAGGGTGGGACCGGGGAGCTGTTTTTT	CASNGQGGTGELFF
TRBJ1-2	TRBV5-4	-	-	TGTGCCAGCCTAAGGGACAACAGTAACTATGGCTACACCTTC	CASLRDNSNYGYTF
TRBJ1-5	TRBV6-5	-	-	TGTGCCAGCAGTTACAGTGTACGGCAGCCCCAGCATTTT	CASSYSVRQPQHF
TRBJ1-5	TRBV2	-	-	TGTGCCAGCAGTGAACAGGACGCCCGGGGGATGGGGCTGGATCAGCCCCAGCATTTT	CASSEQDARGMGLDQPQHF
TRBJ2-7	TRBV7-9	-	-	TGTGCCAGCAGCTTAAGGCAGGGCTACGAGCAGTACTTC	CASSLRQGYEQYF
TRBJ1-5	TRBV19	-	-	TGTGCCAGTAGTATGGGGTTGGATCAGCCCCAGCATTTT	CASSMGLDQPQHF
TRBJ1-4	TRBV5-4	TRBD1	-	TGTGCCAGCAGCTTGAACTACCGGGACAGGGGAATGGATGAAAAACTGTTTTTT	CASSLNYRDRGMDEKLFF
TRBJ2-7	TRBV29-1	-	-	TGCAGCGTTGAGGATAACGGGTATGAGCAGTACTTC	CSVEDNGYEQYF
TRBJ2-2	TRBV28	TRBD2	few	TGTGCCAGCAGTTTGGTAGCGGGAGTGGCCGGGGAGCTGTTTTTT	CASSLVAGVAGELFF
TRBJ1-4	TRBV9	-	-	TGTGCCAGCAGCGTCACAGGGAACGCTAATGAAAAACTGTTTTTT	CASSVTGNANEKLFF
TRBJ1-1	TRBV30	-	-	TGTGCCTGGAGTTTCGGCAGTCCTAACACTGAAGCTTTCTTT	CAWSFGSPNTEAFF
TRBJ2-5	TRBV30	-	-	TGTGCCTGGAACCAGGGGGGGCAAGAGACCCAGTACTTC	CAWNQGGQETQYF
TRBJ1-2	TRBV7-9	-	once	TGTGCCAGCAACCCGGGACATAACTATGGCTACACCTTC	CASNPGHNYGYTF
TRBJ1-1	TRBV6-6	-	once	TGTGCCAGCAGCCGACAGGCCCTGAACACTGAAGCTTTCTTT	CASSRQALNTEAFF
TRBJ2-7	TRBV11-2	-	-	TGTGCCAGCAGCGCACGGGGGCGCTCCTACGAGCAGTACTTC	CASSARGRSYEQYF
TRBJ2-1	TRBV4-3	-	-	TGCGCCAGCAGCCAAGGTTCGGGCGGCGGATTCGGCTCCTACAATGAGCAGTTCTTC	CASSQGSGGGFGSYNEQFF
TRBJ2-7	TRBV7-9	-	-	TGTGCCAGCAGCTCCGGGACCGCCAGGGTCCAGCAGTACTTC	CASSSGTARVQQYF
TRBJ1-4	TRBV7-9	-	-	TGTGCCAGCAGCTTGGCCATTGAAAAACTGTTTTTT	CASSLAIEKLFF
TRBJ1-4	TRBV2	TRBD1	-	TGTGCCAGCAGTGAATTCGGCAGGGGGTCTAATGAAAAACTGTTTTTT	CASSEFGRGSNEKLFF
TRBJ2-1	TRBV5-1	-	-	TGCGCCAGCAAACAGGAGAATGAGCAGTTCTTC	CASKQENEQFF
TRBJ1-1	TRBV6-1	-	-	TGTGCCAGCAGTTATTGGGGTGAAGCTTTCTTT	CASSYWGEAFF
TRBJ1-1	TRBV4-1	-	-	TGCGCCAGCAGCCTCAGGGGCAACACTGAAGCTTTCTTT	CASSLRGNTEAFF
TRBJ2-5	TRBV30	-	-	TGTGCCTGGAATGAACAACTTAGGGTGGAGACCCAGTACTTC	CAWNEQLRVETQYF
TRBJ1-5	TRBV10-1	-	-	TGCGCCAGCAGTGAGTCGATTGAGCAGCCCCAGCATTTT	CASSESIEQPQHF
TRBJ2-2	TRBV4-1	-	-	TGCGCCAGCAGCCAAGATGGGGTTAACACCGGGGAGCTGTTTTTT	CASSQDGVNTGELFF
TRBJ1-1	TRBV11-2	-	-	TGTGCCAGCAGCTTAGCTGGGACACAGAACACTGAAGCTTTCTTT	CASSLAGTQNTEAFF
TRBJ2-1	TRBV28	TRBD2	-	TGTGCCAGCAGAAGAGGGACTAGCGGGATATACTACAATGAGCAGTTCTTC	CASRRGTSGIYYNEQFF
TRBJ2-7	TRBV29-1	TRBD1	-	TGCAGCGTTTGGAAACCCGGGACAGGACTCTACGAGCAGTACTTC	CSVWKPGTGLYEQYF
TRBJ1-2	TRBV27	-	-	TGTGCCAGCAGTTTCACAGGGAACTATGGCTACACCTTC	CASSFTGNYGYTF
TRBJ1-1	TRBV28	-	once	TGTGCCAGCAGTTGGGGGAACACTGAAGCTTTCTTT	CASSWGNTEAFF
TRBJ2-1	TRBV5-4	TRBD1	once	TGTGCCAGCAGTCGGAACCGGGACAGGCGATACAATGAGCAGTTCTTC	CASSRNRDRRYNEQFF
TRBJ1-1	TRBV6-6	-	-	TGTGCCAGCATCGAACAGGGAAGAACTGAAGCTTTCTTT	CASIEQGRTEAFF
TRBJ1-1	TRBV4-1	TRBD1	-	TGCGCCAGCAGCCAGGGACAGGGGAAGAACACTGAAGCTTTCTTT	CASSQGQGKNTEAFF
TRBJ2-3	TRBV25-1	-	-	TGTGCCAGCAGTCGAGGGACAGATACGCAGTATTTT	CASSRGTDTQYF
TRBJ2-1	TRBV11-2	-	-	TGTGCCAGCAGCTTTACTCCTCGGTCACAGGGCTCCTACAATGAGCAGTTCTTC	CASSFTPRSQGSYNEQFF
TRBJ2-3	TRBV5-4	TRBD2	-	TGTGCCAGCAGCTTGGAGAAGGGTAGCGGGGGGCGCACAGATACGCAGTATTTT	CASSLEKGSGGRTDTQYF
TRBJ1-2	TRBV2	-	-	TGTGCCAGCAGGCCTACAACCTATGGCTACACCTTC	CASRPTTYGYTF
TRBJ1-5	TRBV27	TRBD1	-	TGTGCCAGCAGTTTAAGGACAGGGAATCAGCCCCAGCATTTT	CASSLRTGNQPQHF
TRBJ2-2	TRBV2	TRBD1	-	TGTGCCAGCAGTCAAGGGGGCGGGACCGGGGAGCTGTTTTTT	CASSQGGGTGELFF